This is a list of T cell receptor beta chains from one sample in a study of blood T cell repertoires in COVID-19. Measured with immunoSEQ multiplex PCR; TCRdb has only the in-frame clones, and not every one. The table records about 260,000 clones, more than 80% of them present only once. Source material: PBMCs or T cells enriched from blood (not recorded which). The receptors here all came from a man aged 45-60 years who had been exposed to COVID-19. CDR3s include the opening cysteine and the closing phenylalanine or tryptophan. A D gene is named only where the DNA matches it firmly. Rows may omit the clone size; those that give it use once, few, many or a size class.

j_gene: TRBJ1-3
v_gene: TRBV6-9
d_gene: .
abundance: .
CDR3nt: TGTGCCAGCAGTTATTTTCGGAGGGGAAACACCATATATTTT
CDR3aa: CASSYFRRGNTIYF

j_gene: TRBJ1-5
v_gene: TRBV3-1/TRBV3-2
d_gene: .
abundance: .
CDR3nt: TGTGCCAGCAGCGCGACTTACAGGGATCAGCCCCAGCATTTT
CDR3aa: CASSATYRDQPQHF

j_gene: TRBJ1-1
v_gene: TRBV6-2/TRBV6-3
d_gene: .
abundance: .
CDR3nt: TGTGCCAGCAGTTACCGGCGGGGTAGCACTGAAGCTTTCTTT
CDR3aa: CASSYRRGSTEAFF

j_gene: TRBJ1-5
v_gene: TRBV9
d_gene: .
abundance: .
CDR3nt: TGTGCCAGCAGCGTAGGAGGGTTGAGTCAGCCCCAGCATTTT
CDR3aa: CASSVGGLSQPQHF

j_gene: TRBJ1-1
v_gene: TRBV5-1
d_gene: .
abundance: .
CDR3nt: TGCGCCAGCAGCACTCCCCCAGGGTACGAGGTGAACACTGAAGCTTTCTTT
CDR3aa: CASSTPPGYEVNTEAFF

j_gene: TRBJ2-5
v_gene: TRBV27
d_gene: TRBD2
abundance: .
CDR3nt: TGTGCCAGCAGTCTAAAACCGGGACTGGCGGGAGAAGAGACCCAGTACTTC
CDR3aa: CASSLKPGLAGEETQYF

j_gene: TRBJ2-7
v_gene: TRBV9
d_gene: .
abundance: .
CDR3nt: TGTGCCAGCAGCAGACAACTTTGGGACGAGCAGTACTTC
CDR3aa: CASSRQLWDEQYF

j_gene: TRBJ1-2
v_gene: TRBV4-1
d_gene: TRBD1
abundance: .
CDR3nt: TGCGCCAGCAGCCAACCCCGGAGGGGGCAGGGCTATGGCTACACCTTC
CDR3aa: CASSQPRRGQGYGYTF

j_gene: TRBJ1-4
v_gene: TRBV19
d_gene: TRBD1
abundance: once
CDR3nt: TGTGCCAGTAGGACACAGGGGCCACATAATGAAAAACTGTTTTTT
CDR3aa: CASRTQGPHNEKLFF

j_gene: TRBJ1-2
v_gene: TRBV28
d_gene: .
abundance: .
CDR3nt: TGTGCCAGCAGCCCCGGGGAATGGGGCTACACCTTC
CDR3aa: CASSPGEWGYTF

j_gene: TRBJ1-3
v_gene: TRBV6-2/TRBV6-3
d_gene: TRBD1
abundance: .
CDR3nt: TGTGCCAGCAGTGATCCACCGGGACAGCTAACTGGAAACACCATATATTTT
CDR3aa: CASSDPPGQLTGNTIYF

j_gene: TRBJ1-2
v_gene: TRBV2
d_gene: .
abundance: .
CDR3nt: TGTGCCAGCAGTGGGGCCTCGTATGGCTACACCTTC
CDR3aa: CASSGASYGYTF

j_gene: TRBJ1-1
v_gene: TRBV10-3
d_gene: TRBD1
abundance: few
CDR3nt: TGTGCCATCAGGCCTGCGACAGGGTTGAACACTGAAGCTTTCTTT
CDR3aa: CAIRPATGLNTEAFF

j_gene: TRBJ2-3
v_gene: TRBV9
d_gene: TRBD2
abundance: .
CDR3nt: TGTGCCAGCAGCCCAGGGACTAGCGGGGGGTTTGATACGCAGTATTTT
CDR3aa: CASSPGTSGGFDTQYF

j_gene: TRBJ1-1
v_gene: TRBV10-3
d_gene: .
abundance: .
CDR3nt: TGTGCTTCACAGGCCTTGAACACTGAAGCTTTCTTT
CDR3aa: CASQALNTEAFF

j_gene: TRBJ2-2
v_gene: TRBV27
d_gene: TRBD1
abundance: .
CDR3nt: TGTGCCAGCAGTGACGACAGGGTGAACACCGGGGAGCTGTTTTTT
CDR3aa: CASSDDRVNTGELFF

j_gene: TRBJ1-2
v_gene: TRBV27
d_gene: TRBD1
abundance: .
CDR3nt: TGTGCCAGCAGTTCAAACCGGGACAGGGGAACTGGCTACACCTTC
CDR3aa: CASSSNRDRGTGYTF

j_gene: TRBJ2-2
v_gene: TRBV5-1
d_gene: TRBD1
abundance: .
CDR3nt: TGCGCCAGCAGTCATGTGGACAGGCGTCCCGGGGAGCTGTTTTTT
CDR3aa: CASSHVDRRPGELFF

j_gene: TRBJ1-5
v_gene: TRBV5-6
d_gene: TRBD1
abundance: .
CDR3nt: TGTGCCAGCAGCCCGGACAGGGCACAGCCCCAGCATTTT
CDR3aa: CASSPDRAQPQHF

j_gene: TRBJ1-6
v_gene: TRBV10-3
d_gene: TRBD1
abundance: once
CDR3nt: TGTGCCATCAGTGAGGGGACAGGGGGCCCTTCACCCCTCCACTTT
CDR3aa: CAISEGTGGPSPLHF

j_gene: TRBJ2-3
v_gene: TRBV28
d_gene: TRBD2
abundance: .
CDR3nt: TGTGCCAGCCGCTATCCGGCTAGCGGGAGTCGTCCGCAGTATTTT
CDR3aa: CASRYPASGSRPQYF

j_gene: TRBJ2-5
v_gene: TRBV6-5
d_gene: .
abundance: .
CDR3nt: TGTGCCAGCAGGCGGACAGTCCAAGAGACCCAGTACTTC
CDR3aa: CASRRTVQETQYF

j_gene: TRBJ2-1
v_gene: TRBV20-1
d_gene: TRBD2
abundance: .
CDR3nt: TGCAGTGCTAGTCTTGCGGGGGGACCCAATGAGCAGTTCTTC
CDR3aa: CSASLAGGPNEQFF

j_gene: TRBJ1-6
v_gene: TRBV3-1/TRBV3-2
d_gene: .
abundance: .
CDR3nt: TGTGCCAGCAGACTTCTTGAGACAGCTCCGAATTCACCCCTCCACTTT
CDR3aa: CASRLLETAPNSPLHF

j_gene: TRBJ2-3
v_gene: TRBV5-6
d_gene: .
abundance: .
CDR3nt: TGTGCCAGCAGCTTGGGTCAGGCAGCAGATACGCAGTATTTT
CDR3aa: CASSLGQAADTQYF

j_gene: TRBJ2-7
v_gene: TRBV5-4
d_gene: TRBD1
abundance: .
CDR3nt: TGTGCCAGCAGCTGGGTGGGACAGGGCTCCTACGAGCAGTACTTC
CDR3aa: CASSWVGQGSYEQYF

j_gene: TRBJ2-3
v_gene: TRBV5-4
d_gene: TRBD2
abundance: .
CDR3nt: TGTGCCAGCAGCATAGCGGGTGGGGGGACAGATACGCAGTATTTT
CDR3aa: CASSIAGGGTDTQYF

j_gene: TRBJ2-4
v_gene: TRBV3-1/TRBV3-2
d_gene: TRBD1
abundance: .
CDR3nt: TGTGCCAGCAGCCGGGGACAGGGCTATGGTGGCATTCAGTACTTC
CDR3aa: CASSRGQGYGGIQYF

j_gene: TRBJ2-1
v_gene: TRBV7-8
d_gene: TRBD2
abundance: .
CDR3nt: TGTGCCAGCACCCCCCTAGGGACTAGCGGGAGGGTTGGCAATGAGCAGTTCTTC
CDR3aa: CASTPLGTSGRVGNEQFF

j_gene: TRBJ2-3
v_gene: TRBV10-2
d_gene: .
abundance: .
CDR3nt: TGCGCCAGCAGTGACCGGGCTAGCATAGGTTCCGATACGCAGTATTTT
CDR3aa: CASSDRASIGSDTQYF

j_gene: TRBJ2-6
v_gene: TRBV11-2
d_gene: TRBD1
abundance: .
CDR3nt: TGTGCCAGCAGCCCTGGGACAGGGATAAGAACTGGGGCCAACGTCCTGACTTTC
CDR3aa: CASSPGTGIRTGANVLTF

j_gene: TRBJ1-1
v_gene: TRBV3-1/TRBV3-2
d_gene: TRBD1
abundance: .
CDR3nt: TGTGCCAGTACCGGGACAGCGAACACTGAAGCTTTCTTT
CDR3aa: CASTGTANTEAFF

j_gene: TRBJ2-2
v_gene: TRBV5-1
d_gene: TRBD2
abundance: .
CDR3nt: TGCGCCAGCAGCTTGGATGGCGGGAGGGACACCGGGGAGCTGTTTTTT
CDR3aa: CASSLDGGRDTGELFF

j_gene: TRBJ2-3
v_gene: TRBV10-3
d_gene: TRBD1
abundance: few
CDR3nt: TGTGCCATCAGCGGGACAGGGGTAACAGATACGCAGTATTTT
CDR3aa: CAISGTGVTDTQYF

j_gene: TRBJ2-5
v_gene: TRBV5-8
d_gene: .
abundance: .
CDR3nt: TGTGCCAGCAGCTTGGTGCAGGAGACCCAGTACTTC
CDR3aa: CASSLVQETQYF

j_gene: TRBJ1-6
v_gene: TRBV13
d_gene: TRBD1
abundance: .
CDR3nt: TGTGCCAGCAGCCCCGGACAGGGAATGTATAATTCACCCCTCCACTTT
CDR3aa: CASSPGQGMYNSPLHF

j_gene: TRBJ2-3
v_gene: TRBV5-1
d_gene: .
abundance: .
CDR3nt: TGCGCCAGCAGCTTAGGGACTGGGACAGATACGCAGTATTTT
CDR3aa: CASSLGTGTDTQYF

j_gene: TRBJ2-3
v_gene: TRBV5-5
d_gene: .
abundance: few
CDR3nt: TGTGCCAGCAGCTTGGCCTGGGCAGGGGGCACAGATACGCAGTATTTT
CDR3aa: CASSLAWAGGTDTQYF

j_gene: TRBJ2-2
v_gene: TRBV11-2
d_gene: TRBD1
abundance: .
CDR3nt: TGTGCCAGCAGCCACCGGACAGGCCAAGGGACCGGGGAGCTGTTTTTT
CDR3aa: CASSHRTGQGTGELFF

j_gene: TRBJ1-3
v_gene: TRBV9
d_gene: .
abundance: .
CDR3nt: TGTGCCAGCAGCGTAGCTACGGAGGGACCTTCTGGAAACACCATATATTTT
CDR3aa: CASSVATEGPSGNTIYF

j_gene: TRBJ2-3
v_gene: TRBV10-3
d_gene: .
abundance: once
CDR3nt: TGTGCCATCAGTGAGGGCGCGGTTGGCGCAGATACGCAGTATTTT
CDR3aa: CAISEGAVGADTQYF

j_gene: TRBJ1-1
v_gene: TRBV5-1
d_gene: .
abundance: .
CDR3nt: TGCGCCAGCAGCTTGACGTCCAGGGGCGGTGAAGCTTTCTTT
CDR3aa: CASSLTSRGGEAFF

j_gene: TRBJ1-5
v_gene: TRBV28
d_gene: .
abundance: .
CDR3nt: TGTGCCAGCAGTTTACTTGAGGGATATAGCAATCAGCCCCAGCATTTT
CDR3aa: CASSLLEGYSNQPQHF

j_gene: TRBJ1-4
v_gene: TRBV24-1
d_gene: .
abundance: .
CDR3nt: TGTGCCACCAGTGTCCCTATGGAGTCAACTAATGAAAAACTGTTTTTT
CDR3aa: CATSVPMESTNEKLFF

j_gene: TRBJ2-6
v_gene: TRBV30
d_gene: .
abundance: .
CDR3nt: TGTGCCTGGACCAGACACAACTCTGGGGCCAACGTCCTGACTTTC
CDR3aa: CAWTRHNSGANVLTF

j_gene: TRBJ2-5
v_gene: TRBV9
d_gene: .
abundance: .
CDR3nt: TGTGCCAGCAGCGTCACCGCTAGCGAACAAGAGACCCAGTACTTC
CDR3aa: CASSVTASEQETQYF

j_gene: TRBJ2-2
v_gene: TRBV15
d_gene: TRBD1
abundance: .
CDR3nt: TGTGCCACCAGCACTTACGGGACAGCGAACACCGGGGAGCTGTTTTTT
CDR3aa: CATSTYGTANTGELFF

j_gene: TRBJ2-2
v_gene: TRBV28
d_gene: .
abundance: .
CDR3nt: TGTGCCAGCAGTGACTCGGCCGGAAGGCTTACCGGGGAGCTGTTTTTT
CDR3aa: CASSDSAGRLTGELFF